This is a list of T cell receptor beta chains from one sample in a study of cytomegalovirus exposure and HLA in healthy donors. Measured with immunoSEQ multiplex PCR; TCRdb has only the in-frame clones, and not every one. The profile shows approximately 180,000 clones, about four fifths of them singletons. The specimen was PBMCs. All receptors derive from a man aged 18 to 35 in good health and CMV-seronegative. Each CDR3 is given with its conserved first and last residue. Clone size is shown for a subset of rows, as once, few, many or a class of expanded clone.

clone size,J gene,V gene,CDR3 protein
.,TRBJ2-3,TRBV5-4,CASSLQLAGLTDTQYF
.,TRBJ2-5,TRBV4-1,CASSQEAETQYF
once,TRBJ2-7,TRBV27,CASSLHSAYEQYF
.,TRBJ2-1,TRBV11-3,CASSLVSTSGSNNEQFF
.,TRBJ1-5,TRBV4-3,CASSQDGGGQPQHF
.,TRBJ2-3,TRBV11-2,CASSLARGTDTQYF
.,TRBJ2-5,TRBV15,CATTSGGEETQYF
.,TRBJ2-5,TRBV11-2,CASSPEPPGQPLETQYF
.,TRBJ2-1,TRBV10-1,CASSGTSYGEQFF
.,TRBJ1-1,TRBV19,CASSTRQGWTEAFF
.,TRBJ1-3,TRBV19,CASSEVTGALGNTIYF
.,TRBJ2-7,TRBV28,CASSFRGIVYEQYF
.,TRBJ1-6,TRBV4-3,CASSHRSGGNSPLHF
.,TRBJ2-1,TRBV7-7,CASSPDSYNEQFF
once,TRBJ2-1,TRBV7-2,CASSFSGSSYNEQFF
.,TRBJ2-7,TRBV4-3,CASSQQGAYEQYF
.,TRBJ1-2,TRBV7-9,CASSPQGGYGYTF
.,TRBJ2-3,TRBV25-1,CASSDYAGADTQYF
.,TRBJ1-2,TRBV4-1,CASGQDIVFQAYGYTF
few,TRBJ2-5,TRBV6-6,CASTLAGGPETQYF
once,TRBJ2-5,TRBV29-1,CSASLETQYF
few,.,TRBV11-2,CASSLQRASYEQYF
.,TRBJ2-3,TRBV19,CASSTTGADTDTQYF
.,TRBJ2-5,TRBV15,CATAEGRKGETQYF
few,TRBJ2-1,TRBV6-5,CASSYSGLAGANEQFF
.,TRBJ2-3,TRBV5-8,CASLAGLGSEASESTDTQYF
.,TRBJ1-1,TRBV11-2,CASSLGAWGLGTEAFF
.,TRBJ2-7,TRBV11-3,CASSLGYRDRNYEQYF
.,TRBJ2-7,TRBV6-5,CASSYSTWSAYEQYF
.,TRBJ2-1,TRBV6-6,CASRAGAPYNEQFF
.,TRBJ1-2,TRBV6-5,CASSYSQGQGLYGYTF
.,TRBJ2-1,TRBV29-1,CSTTRAGGMVVSYNEQFF
.,TRBJ2-5,TRBV29-1,CSVDISGGGETQYF
.,TRBJ2-2,TRBV7-9,CASSLSVNTGELFF
.,TRBJ2-7,TRBV6-1,CASSAREHTLAGGPIHEQYF
.,TRBJ1-2,TRBV5-6,CASSLAPGYGYTF
.,TRBJ1-1,TRBV5-1,CASSFGTGGFMNTEAFF
.,TRBJ2-7,TRBV7-6,CASSLGSGRNSYEQYF
.,TRBJ1-1,TRBV6-5,CASIRTGRNTEAFF
.,TRBJ2-7,TRBV29-1,CSVETGSRREQYF
.,TRBJ2-2,TRBV4-1,CASSPQVVIGGGNTGELFF